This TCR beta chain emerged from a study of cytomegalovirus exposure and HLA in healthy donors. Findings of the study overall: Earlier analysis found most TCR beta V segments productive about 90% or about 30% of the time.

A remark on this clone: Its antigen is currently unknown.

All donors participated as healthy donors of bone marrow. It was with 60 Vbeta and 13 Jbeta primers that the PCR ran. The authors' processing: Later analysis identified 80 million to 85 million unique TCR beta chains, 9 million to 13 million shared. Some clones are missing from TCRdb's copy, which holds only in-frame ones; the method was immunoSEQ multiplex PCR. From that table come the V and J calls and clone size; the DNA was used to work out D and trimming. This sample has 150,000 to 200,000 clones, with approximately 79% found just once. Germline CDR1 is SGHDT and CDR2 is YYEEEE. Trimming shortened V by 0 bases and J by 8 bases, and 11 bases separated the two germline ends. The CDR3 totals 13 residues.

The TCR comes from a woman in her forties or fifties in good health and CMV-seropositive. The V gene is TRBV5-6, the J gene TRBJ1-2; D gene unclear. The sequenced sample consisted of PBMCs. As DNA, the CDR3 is TGTGCCAGCAGCTTGGACAATCCGGGAGGCTACACCTTC. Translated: CASSLDNPGGYTF.